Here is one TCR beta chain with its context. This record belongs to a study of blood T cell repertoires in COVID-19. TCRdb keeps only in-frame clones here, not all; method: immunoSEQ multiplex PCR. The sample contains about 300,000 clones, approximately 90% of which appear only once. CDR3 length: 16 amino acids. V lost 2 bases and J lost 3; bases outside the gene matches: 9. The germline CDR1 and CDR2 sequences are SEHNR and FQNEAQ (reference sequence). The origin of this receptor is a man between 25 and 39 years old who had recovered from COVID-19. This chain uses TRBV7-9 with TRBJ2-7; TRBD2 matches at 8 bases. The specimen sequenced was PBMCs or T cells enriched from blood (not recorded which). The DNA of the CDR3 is TGTGCCAGCAGCTTAATCGGGAGCGGGAGTCACTACGAGCAGTACTTC. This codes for CASSLIGSGSHYEQYF.